The 4 T cell receptor beta chains given below trace back to one sample, sequenced in a study of blood T cell repertoires in COVID-19. Repertoires were generated with immunoSEQ multiplex PCR, while TCRdb's copy carries only in-frame clones and drops some. The table lists 150,000 to 200,000 clones, over 75% of them singletons, with 9% to 10% in the top ten. The material sequenced was PBMCs or T cells enriched from blood (not recorded which). The source of these receptors is a woman between 18 and 29 years old who had recovered from COVID-19.

The chain joins TRBV4-1 to TRBJ2-7; 7 nucleotides line up with TRBD1. With 6 bases clipped from V and 2 bases from J, the junction kept 7 bases outside the gene matches. CDR1 is MGHRA, CDR2 YSYEKL, per germline. The CDR3 consists of 14 residues. The CDR3 region has the DNA TGCGCCAGCAGTTTACAGGGGAACACCTACGAGCAGTACTTC. Residues: CASSLQGNTYEQYF.

This rearrangement joins TRBV28 to TRBJ2-3; 8 bases agree with TRBD1. Germline CDR1 reads MDHEN; CDR2 reads SYDVKM. The CDR3 contains 15 residues. Trimming cost V 3 bases and J 3 bases; bases outside gene matches: 5. The CDR3 DNA reads TGTGCCAGCAGTTTGAAGGACAGGGATACAGATACGCAGTATTTT. Amino acid sequence: CASSLKDRDTDTQYF.

The chain couples TRBV12-3 or TRBV12-4 to TRBJ1-2; the D is unclear. Trimming cost V 5 bases and J 5 bases, with 9 bases left between them. This CDR3 region has 12 residues. The chain's CDR3 is CASSLLEYGYTF. The CDR3 bases are TGTGCCAGCAGTCTTTTGGAGTATGGCTACACCTTC.

The chain carries TRBV6-5 and TRBJ1-2; 12 bases agree with TRBD1. There are 15 residues in the CDR3. CDR1 is MNHEY, CDR2 SVGAGI, per germline. J lost 3 bases, V lost 4 bases, and 3 bases had no gene match. CDR3 region: CASSWGTGGDYGYTF. The CDR3, as DNA: TGTGCCAGCAGTTGGGGGACAGGGGGCGACTATGGCTACACCTTC.